This TCR beta chain comes out of a study of T cell repertoires in cytomegalovirus infection. Whole-study context: Public TCR beta signatures indicated both CMV infection and matching HLA type.

This clonotype was counted only a few times. This CDR3 has 16 residues. Germline values: CDR1 DFQATT, CDR2 SNEGSKA (reference sequence). V shed 0 bases and J shed 5 bases, with 14 bases lying between them. TCRdb recomputed calls from the reads with MiXCR, one row per CDR3 protein. The sample holds some 400,000 distinct CDR3 sequences, 15% to 20% seen once. V is TRBV20-1 and J is TRBJ1-6; D is unresolved. The TCR was taken from a human donor in good health (CMV status not recorded). Some clones in this sample may be carry-over from other donors' samples. The specimen sequenced was PBMCs. CDR3 protein: CSARDPAAANNSPLHF. CDR3 nucleotides: TGCAGTGCTAGAGATCCCGCGGCAGCCAATAATTCACCCCTCCACTTT.